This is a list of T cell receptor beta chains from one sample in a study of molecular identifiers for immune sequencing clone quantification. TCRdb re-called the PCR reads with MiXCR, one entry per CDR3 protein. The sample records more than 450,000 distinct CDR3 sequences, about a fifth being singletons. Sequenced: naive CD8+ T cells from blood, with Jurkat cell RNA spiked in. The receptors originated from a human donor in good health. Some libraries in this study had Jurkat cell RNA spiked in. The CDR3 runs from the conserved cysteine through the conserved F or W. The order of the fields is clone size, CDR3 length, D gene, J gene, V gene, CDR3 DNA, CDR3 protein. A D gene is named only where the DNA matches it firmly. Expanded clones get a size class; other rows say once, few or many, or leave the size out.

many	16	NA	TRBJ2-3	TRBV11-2	TGTGCCAGCAGCTCTTCCTTCCAGCGGGGCACAGATACGCAGTATTTT	CASSSSFQRGTDTQYF
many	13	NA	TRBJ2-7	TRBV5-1	TGCGCCAGCAGCTTGTACGCAGACTACGAGCAGTACTTC	CASSLYADYEQYF
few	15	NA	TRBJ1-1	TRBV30	TGTGCCTGGAGTGTACCTGGTGCAGATAACACTGAAGCTTTCTTT	CAWSVPGADNTEAFF
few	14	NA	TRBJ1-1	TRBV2	TGTGCCAGCAGTGAACCCACTATGAACACTGAAGCTTTCTTT	CASSEPTMNTEAFF
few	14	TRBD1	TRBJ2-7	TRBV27	TGTGCCAGCAGTTTGATGACAGGGTCCCACGAGCAGTACTTC	CASSLMTGSHEQYF
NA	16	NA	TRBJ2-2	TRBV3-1	TGTGCCAGCAGCCCCCGAACCGAGGGTTGGGCCGGGGAGCTGTTTTTT	CASSPRTEGWAGELFF
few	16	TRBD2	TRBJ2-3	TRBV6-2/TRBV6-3	TGTGCCAGCAGTCGCGGGACTAGCGGGAATCGGGATACGCAGTATTTT	CASSRGTSGNRDTQYF
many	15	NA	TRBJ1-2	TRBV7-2	TGTGCCAGCAGCCGCGGATACCGAGATAACTATGGCTACACCTTC	CASSRGYRDNYGYTF
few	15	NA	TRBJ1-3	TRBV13	TGTGCCAGCAGCTTAGGCTGGTCTTCTGGAAACACCATATATTTT	CASSLGWSSGNTIYF
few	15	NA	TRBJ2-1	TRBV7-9	TGTGCCAGCAGCTTAGGACCGAGCATCAGGGATGAGCAGTTCTTC	CASSLGPSIRDEQFF
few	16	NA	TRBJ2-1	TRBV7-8	TGTGCCAGCAGCTCCCGACCGGCCTGGGGGAGCAATGAGCAGTTCTTC	CASSSRPAWGSNEQFF
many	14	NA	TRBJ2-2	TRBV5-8	TGTGCCAGCAGCATGGACAGTAACACCGGGGAGCTGTTTTTT	CASSMDSNTGELFF
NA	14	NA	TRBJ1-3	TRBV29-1	TGCAGCGTTGAAGTGGCCAGCTCTGGAAACACCATATATTTT	CSVEVASSGNTIYF
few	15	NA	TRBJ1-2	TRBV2	TGTGCCAGCAGTGTTGAGGACAGAACCTTCTATGGCTACACCTTC	CASSVEDRTFYGYTF
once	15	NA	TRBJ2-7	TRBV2	TGTGCCAGCAGTCGGGACATCTCCCCCTCCTACGAGCAGTACTTC	CASSRDISPSYEQYF
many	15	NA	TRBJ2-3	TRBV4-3	TGCGCCAGCAGCCAAGAGGGCAGGGGTAGAGATACGCAGTATTTT	CASSQEGRGRDTQYF
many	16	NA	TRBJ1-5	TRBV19	TGTGCCAGTACTCCTAGCGCCTACTTAAGCAATCAGCCCCAGCATTTT	CASTPSAYLSNQPQHF
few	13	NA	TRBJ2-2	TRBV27	TGTGCCAGCAGTTTTTCTATGGCCGGGGAGCTGTTTTTT	CASSFSMAGELFF
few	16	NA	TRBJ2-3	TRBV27	TGTGCCAGCAGTTTTGTCTTAGCGGTGAGCACAGATACGCAGTATTTT	CASSFVLAVSTDTQYF
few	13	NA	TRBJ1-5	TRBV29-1	TGCAGCGTTGGAACAGAGTTGGGTCAGCCCCAGCATTTT	CSVGTELGQPQHF
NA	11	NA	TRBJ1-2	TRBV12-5	TGTGCTAGTGGTTTGTGGGATGGCTACACCTTC	CASGLWDGYTF
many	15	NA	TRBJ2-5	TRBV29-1	TGCAGCGTTGAAGATATGCAGGGGGAGGGAGACCGCCCTTACTTC	CSVEDMQGEGDRPYF